The clone carrying this TCR beta chain has at least ten counts. Its target is not known. This sample is part of a study of regulatory T cells in long-lasting Graves disease. The time point denotes: persistent/refractory GD, antithyroid drugs over 5 years with positive TRAb. Construction of the TCR library relied on RNA isolated from PBMCs. Study conclusions and caveats: Persistent disease exhibited a predilection for TRBV28, TRBJ1-2 and TRBJ2-5.

CDR1 is SQVTM and CDR2 is ANQGSEA in the germline V gene. This CDR3 is 12 amino acids long. Trimming took off 4 bases at V and 4 bases at J, with 10 bases between the two ends. According to the study, TCR beta libraries were built with iRepertoire HTBI primers and CDR3-region Arm-PCR. TCRdb processed the multiplex PCR reads anew with MiXCR; each CDR3 protein has one entry. Of 300,000 to 500,000 distinct CDR3 sequences in the sample, about a fifth were seen once. The sample here was peripheral blood mononuclear cells (PBMCs), taken when the disease was refractory, from a patient treated with antithyroid drugs. This sequence was found in a female donor with Graves disease. The gene calls are TRBV29-1 and TRBJ2-5, with TRBD1 as a possible D gene (6 bases). In DNA form, the CDR3 reads TGCAGCGTTGCCGACAGGCCAGAGACCCAGTACTTC. Its protein product is CSVADRPETQYF.